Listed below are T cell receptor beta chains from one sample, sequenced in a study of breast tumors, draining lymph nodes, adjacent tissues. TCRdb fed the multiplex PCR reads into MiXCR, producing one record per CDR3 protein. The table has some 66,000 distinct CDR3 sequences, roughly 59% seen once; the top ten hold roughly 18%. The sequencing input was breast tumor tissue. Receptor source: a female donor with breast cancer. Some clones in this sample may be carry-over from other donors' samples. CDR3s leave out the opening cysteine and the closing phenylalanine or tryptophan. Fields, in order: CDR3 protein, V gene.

CDR3aa: SVVSGGTNYGYT; v_gene: TRBV29-1
CDR3aa: ASSSRAGGGTLY; v_gene: TRBV11-2
CDR3aa: SARADRPVYNEQF; v_gene: TRBV20-1
CDR3aa: ASSATGGWETQY; v_gene: TRBV19
CDR3aa: ASSRELQGAGANVLT; v_gene: TRBV4-1
CDR3aa: ASSARDTGAQLF; v_gene: TRBV2
CDR3aa: ASSLGTFNSPLH; v_gene: TRBV7-8
CDR3aa: ASSPGTAYNEQF; v_gene: TRBV7-2
CDR3aa: SARLAASTDTQY; v_gene: TRBV20-1
CDR3aa: ASRTGYRSPLH; v_gene: TRBV2
CDR3aa: ASRPFDTQY; v_gene: TRBV6-6
CDR3aa: ASSLGAGAAGELF; v_gene: TRBV5-6
CDR3aa: ATRGGPADEQY; v_gene: TRBV6-1
CDR3aa: ASANGGAYEQY; v_gene: TRBV12-3/TRBV12-4
CDR3aa: ASSDGSRQPQH; v_gene: TRBV18
CDR3aa: ASSQDWAGDPKNYGYT; v_gene: TRBV14
CDR3aa: ASSGTGTGQPQH; v_gene: TRBV18
CDR3aa: SARDAGADYNEQF; v_gene: TRBV20-1
CDR3aa: ASSPPFLAGYNEQF; v_gene: TRBV13
CDR3aa: ASRGTQTNEKLF; v_gene: TRBV28
CDR3aa: SVTGTGQETQY; v_gene: TRBV29-1
CDR3aa: ASSVGGTYEKLF; v_gene: TRBV2
CDR3aa: ASRDQGYEQY; v_gene: TRBV2
CDR3aa: ASSAAGDTQY; v_gene: TRBV6-5
CDR3aa: SASPISGYT; v_gene: TRBV20-1
CDR3aa: AIGGGTRDTQY; v_gene: TRBV10-3
CDR3aa: ASGTVLPDTQY; v_gene: TRBV2
CDR3aa: SARDLGTSGRAAQY; v_gene: TRBV20-1
CDR3aa: ASKGGGGSYEQY; v_gene: TRBV2
CDR3aa: ASSLKALAERNEQF; v_gene: TRBV7-2
CDR3aa: ASSRSGGTGGNT; v_gene: TRBV7-2
CDR3aa: SASNLDRETQY; v_gene: TRBV20-1
CDR3aa: ATSRLTGTKGYT; v_gene: TRBV15
CDR3aa: SAGDRDEKLF; v_gene: TRBV20-1
CDR3aa: ASSSTSGGGKETQY; v_gene: TRBV6-5
CDR3aa: ASGFLQGNGYT; v_gene: TRBV7-2
CDR3aa: ASSNRDRGRGNEKLF; v_gene: TRBV7-9
CDR3aa: ASSPSMAFVYGYT; v_gene: TRBV4-1
CDR3aa: ASSLVSGLARRDEQF; v_gene: TRBV11-2
CDR3aa: ASSGGIGSGAISHT; v_gene: TRBV2